Detailed here is one TCR beta chain. The sample comes from a study of CDR3 diversity in severe acne. Germline CDR1 and CDR2: ENHRY and SYGVKD. V was pared by 10 bases and J by 3 bases, with 13 bases between. There are 12 residues in the CDR3. TCRdb itself ran the PCR reads through MiXCR, one entry per CDR3 protein. The sample holds approximately 79,000 distinct CDR3 sequences, 45% to 50% seen once. The sequence was collected from a male donor in good health, serving as a control. Sequenced sample: blood. The chain has TRBV10-3 and TRBJ2-7; D is possibly TRBD2 (6 bases). The CDR3 sequence is CASRRGNYEQYF. The CDR3 DNA reads TGTGCCAGCAGGAGGGGCAACTACGAGCAGTACTTC.